What follows are 14 T cell receptor beta chains derived from one specimen sequenced in a study of T cells in Graves' hyperthyroidism and ophthalmopathy. There were TCR beta CDR3 regions amplified from RNA transcripts. Initially, a first-round RT-PCR of the TCR CDR3 employed the HTBI primer set. TCRdb re-analysed the multiplex PCR reads in MiXCR, keeping a single row per CDR3 protein. The sample has fewer than 650,000 distinct CDR3 sequences, 35% to 50% seen once. Sequencing was performed on peripheral blood or thyroid tissue (not recorded which). The receptors were gathered from an adult woman with Graves' disease, either hyperthyroidism or ophthalmopathy (not recorded which).

This chain uses TRBV19 with TRBJ1-1, with D perhaps TRBD1 (6 bases). CDR3 length: 13 amino acids. CDR1 LNHDA and CDR2 SQIVND come from the germline V gene (reference sequence). Trimming left V 4 bases short and J 4 bases short, with 10 bases between. The CDR3 sequence: CASSTTGSTEAFF. DNA for the CDR3: TGTGCCAGTAGTACTACAGGGAGCACTGAAGCTTTCTTT.

The chain combines TRBV9 with TRBJ2-6; no reliable D call. V shed 7 bases and J shed 1 base, with 6 bases lying between them. Germline V gene sequence: CDR1 SGDLS, CDR2 YYNGEE. There are 13 residues in the CDR3. CDR3 sequence reads: CASAPSGANVLTF. CDR3 coding DNA: TGTGCCAGCGCGCCGTCTGGGGCCAACGTCCTGACTTTC.

This chain connects TRBV12-3 or TRBV12-4 to TRBJ1-1; D unresolved. Trimming shortened V by 1 base and J by 8 bases, and 8 bases separated the two germline ends. The CDR3 runs 12 residues. CDR3 in DNA: TGTGCCAGCAGTTTAGGCCTGACCGAAGCTTTCTTT. Translated, it gives CASSLGLTEAFF.

The chain joins TRBV7-9 to TRBJ1-5; 7 bases align to TRBD1. Germline values: CDR1 SEHNR, CDR2 FQNEAQ (reference sequence). The junction had 6 bases not matched to a gene; V was cut back by 5 bases and J by 2 bases. The CDR3 has 15 amino acids. The CDR3 DNA sequence: TGTGCCAGCAGCCCGACAGGGTTTGGCAATCAGCCCCAGCATTTT. Translating it yields CASSPTGFGNQPQHF.

The rearrangement uses TRBV10-3 and TRBJ2-5; 9 bases map to TRBD2. Germline loops: CDR1 ENHRY, CDR2 SYGVKD. The CDR3 loop spans 15 amino acids. V dropped 11 bases and J dropped 9; count of bases not matched to a gene: 19. The CDR3 DNA is TGTGCCTCTTGGGGCGGGGGGGGAGGCAATCAGCCCCAGTACTTC. The encoded protein is CASWGGGGGNQPQYF.

In its sample, this clonotype was seen many times. The rearrangement joins TRBV20-1 to TRBJ2-7, with TRBD1 matching 9 bases. Germline CDR1 reads DFQATT; CDR2 reads SNEGSKA (reference sequence). CDR3 length: 14 amino acids. V was clipped by 5 bases and J by 5 bases; unmatched bases: 10. CDR3 in DNA: TGCAGTGCTCCCTGGACAGGGGTTAATGACGAGCAGTACTTC. Its translation is CSAPWTGVNDEQYF.

This clonotype turned up a few times. V gene TRBV20-1 combines with J gene TRBJ2-5; D gene ambiguous. Germline V gives CDR1 DFQATT, CDR2 SNEGSKA (reference sequence). The germline V and J ends were trimmed by 0 bases and 5 bases, with 10 bases remaining between them. CDR3 length: 13 residues. CDR3 sequence reads: CSARDISLETQYF. The CDR3 region has the DNA TGCAGTGCTAGAGACATAAGTTTGGAGACCCAGTACTTC.

This clonotype was recorded many times. The chain links TRBV9 to TRBJ2-5, with 9 bases that match TRBD1. This CDR3 spans 14 amino acids. The junction had 5 bases not matched to a gene; V was cut back by 3 bases and J by 5 bases. Germline V gives CDR1 SGDLS, CDR2 YYNGEE. CDR3 region: CASSGGTGRETQYF. In DNA, the CDR3 is TGTGCCAGCAGCGGCGGGACAGGGCGGGAGACCCAGTACTTC.

On this clonotype itself: An end of the junction differs from the germline gene, which may be a read error. This rearrangement joins TRBV29-1 to TRBJ2-2; TRBD1 is a possible D gene (5 bases). This CDR3 has 15 residues. Germline V gene data show CDR1 as SQVTM and CDR2 as ANQGSEA. CDR3 in amino acids: CSVEDGHTNTGELFF. The CDR3 DNA reads as TGCAGCGTCGAAGATGGACATACGAACACCGGGGAGCTGTTTTTT.

To note about this clonotype: One base away lies a much larger clone, so this may be a sequencing read error. The genes are TRBV9 and TRBJ2-7, with 11 bases identical to TRBD2. This CDR3 contains 15 residues. CDR1 and CDR2 (germline): SGDLS, YYNGEE. CDR3 amino acids: CASSPSGRFNNEQCF. In nucleotides, the CDR3 is TGTGCCAGCAGCCCTAGCGGGAGGTTTAACAACGAGCAGTGCTTC.

This clonotype has just one count. The chain combines TRBV7-2 with TRBJ2-5, with D perhaps given as TRBD1 or TRBD2 (5 bases each). V was clipped by 10 bases and J by 2 bases, with 17 bases between them. The CDR3 covers 14 residues. Germline V CDR1 and CDR2: SGHTA, FQGNSA. This chain's CDR3 is CATRGADAQETQYF. As DNA, the CDR3 is TGTGCCACCAGAGGGGCAGATGCGCAAGAGACCCAGTACTTC.

V gene TRBV19 combines with J gene TRBJ2-5; D may be TRBD1 (6 bases). Germline lookup yields CDR1 LNHDA and CDR2 SQIVND (reference sequence). The CDR3 totals 15 residues. Deletions cut 5 bases from V and 6 bases from J, with 19 bases between. This CDR3 is CASSVTGNLHKTQYF. The CDR3 coding sequence is TGTGCCAGTAGTGTCACAGGGAACCTACACAAGACCCAGTACTTC.

Note on this clonotype: One end of the junction fails to match germline, which may point to a read error. The chain has TRBV7-8 and TRBJ2-6, with 7 nucleotides matching TRBD1. Germline values: CDR1 SGHVS, CDR2 FQNEAQ. The CDR3 is 14 residues long. The CDR3 spells CASSLGAGGNVLTF. Written as DNA, the CDR3 is TGTGCCAGCAGCTTAGGGGCAGGGGGCAACGTCCTGACTTTC.

About this clonotype itself: This may stem from a read error, because a much larger clone lies one nucleotide away. The CDR3, as DNA: TGCACGACCGGGGCAGGGGGCGAGCAGTACTTC. Protein sequence: CTTGAGGEQYF. The rearrangement uses TRBV20-1 and TRBJ2-7; TRBD1 aligns across 7 bases. CDR1 DFQATT and CDR2 SNEGSKA come from the germline V gene (reference sequence). The CDR3 loop spans 11 amino acids.